This passage covers 16 T cell receptor beta chains from one sample sequenced in a study of OX40 agonist ivuxolimab in advanced cancers. Sequencing was performed with immunoSEQ multiplex PCR; in TCRdb, only in-frame clones are kept and a portion is missing. This table holds about 84,000 clones, roughly 82% found once. Specimen: CD4+ or CD8+ T cells sorted from blood, collected in a trial of the OX40 agonist ivuxolimab. All receptors come from an adult with an advanced solid tumor such as melanoma, head and neck, liver or kidney cancer.

As for this clone: Germline and junction disagree at one end, which may indicate a read error. The chain joins TRBV20-1 to TRBJ2-4; D unresolved. Looked up from germline, CDR1 is DFQATT and CDR2 is SNEGSKA (reference sequence). The CDR3 runs to 11 residues. The CDR3 nucleotides are TGCAGTGCTAGAACCGGGCTCTTCTCTCCCTTC. Protein sequence: CSARTGLFSPF.

The rearrangement links TRBV11-2 to TRBJ1-1; the D is unclear. Trimming shortened V by 1 base and J by 1 base, and 7 bases separated the two germline ends. CDR1 SGHAT and CDR2 FQNNGV come from the germline V gene. The CDR3 runs 14 residues. CDR3 sequence: CASSLVGGNTEAFF. The CDR3 DNA is TGTGCCAGCAGCTTAGTGGGCGGGAACACTGAAGCTTTCTTT.

The chain recombines TRBV6-1 with TRBJ2-5; 11 bases are a match to TRBD2. Germline V gene sequence: CDR1 MNHNS, CDR2 SASEGT. The CDR3 is 16 residues long. Trimming took 4 bases from V and 5 from J; bases not matched to a gene: 9. CDR3 loop: CASSARGGLAAETQYF. The CDR3 nucleotides read TGTGCCAGCAGTGCCCGCGGGGGACTAGCGGCTGAGACCCAGTACTTC.

The rearrangement joins TRBV29-1 to TRBJ2-3, with D possibly TRBD2 on 5 matching bases. The germline V gene has CDR1 SQVTM and CDR2 ANQGSEA. V lost 5 bases to trimming and J lost 4 bases, with 10 bases between them. The CDR3 loop spans 12 amino acids. CDR3: CSVTTTPDTQYF. CDR3 bases: TGCAGCGTTACGACTACCCCAGATACGCAGTATTTT.

V is TRBV11-1 and J is TRBJ2-7; tentatively, D is TRBD2 (5 bases). CDR1 is SGHAT and CDR2 is FQDESV in the germline V gene (reference sequence). The CDR3 consists of 15 residues. Trimming removed 3 bases at V and 2 bases at J, with 14 bases between. The CDR3 region has the DNA TGTGCCAGCAGCTTTACATCAGGAGGAACCTACGAGCAGTACGTC. Its translation is CASSFTSGGTYEQYV.

This chain uses TRBV7-2 with TRBJ2-6, with D uncertain. The germline V gene has CDR1 SGHTA and CDR2 FQGNSA. Trimming took off 3 bases at V and 3 bases at J, with 3 bases between the two ends. The length of the CDR3 is 13 residues. CDR3 sequence (DNA): TGTGCCAGCAGCTTTTATGGGGCCAACGTCCTGACTTTC. Its translation is CASSFYGANVLTF.

The chain joins TRBV4-2 to TRBJ1-2; D may be TRBD1 (5 bases). The V gene lost 3 bases and the J gene lost 7 bases, with 21 bases spanning the gap. This CDR3 is 16 amino acids long. The germline V gene encodes CDR1 LGHNA and CDR2 YNFKEQ. For the CDR3, the DNA is TGTGCCAGCAGCCAGGGGACGGACGGATTTGGGGGTGGCTACACCTTC. Translation: CASSQGTDGFGGGYTF.

The chain carries TRBV11-3 and TRBJ2-2; 8 nucleotides agree with TRBD1. The CDR3 covers 15 residues. In germline, CDR1 is SGHNT, CDR2 YENEEA. V lost 5 bases, J lost 0 bases, and 2 bases stayed unmatched. The CDR3 region is CASSGDRSNTGELFF. The CDR3 DNA is TGTGCCAGCAGCGGGGACAGGTCGAACACCGGGGAGCTGTTTTTT.

The chain employs TRBV6-6 and TRBJ1-4; 7 nucleotides line up with TRBD1. The CDR3 loop spans 14 amino acids. J gave up 8 bases and V 5 bases, and 8 bases lay outside the gene matches. Germline CDR1 and CDR2: MNHNY and SVGAGI (reference sequence). CDR3 loop: CASSPTGLGEKLFF. CDR3 coding DNA: TGTGCCAGCAGTCCGACAGGGCTCGGCGAAAAACTGTTTTTT.

V and J are TRBV30 and TRBJ2-7; D unclear. The germline V and J ends were trimmed by 3 bases and 9 bases, with 15 bases remaining between them. Germline loops: CDR1 GTSNPN, CDR2 SVGIG (reference sequence). This CDR3 comprises 12 residues. CDR3 region: CAWSPDSHGQYF. The CDR3 coding sequence is TGTGCCTGGAGCCCCGATTCCCACGGGCAGTACTTC.

The CDR3 is CASSIGSGGSLEQFF. The CDR3 DNA sequence: TGTGCCAGTAGCATTGGGAGCGGGGGGTCCCTTGAGCAGTTCTTC. The gene calls are TRBV19 and TRBJ2-1, with 9 bases fitting TRBD2. The CDR3 sequence is 15 residues long. CDR1 and CDR2 from the germline V gene are LNHDA and SQIVND (reference sequence). Losses at the gene ends were 6 bases for V and 9 bases for J; bases not matched to a gene: 12.

This chain links TRBV5-1 with TRBJ2-7; 10 positions match TRBD2. The CDR3 runs to 16 residues. The germline gives CDR1 SGHRS, CDR2 YFSETQ. The trim removed 0 bases at V and 3 bases at J, leaving 6 bases unmatched. The CDR3 region has the DNA TGCGCCAGCAGCTTGGCAGCGGGGGGGGCGGGCTACGAGCAGTACTTC. Protein sequence: CASSLAAGGAGYEQYF.

This clone has just a few counts. This sequence joins TRBV9 and TRBJ2-1; 10 bases match TRBD1. J gave up 3 bases and V 0 bases, and 3 bases lay outside the gene matches. The germline CDR1 and CDR2 sequences are SGDLS and YYNGEE. The CDR3 spans 16 residues. CDR3 loop: CASSVEGQGIYNEQFF. CDR3 DNA: TGTGCCAGCAGCGTAGAGGGACAGGGGATCTACAATGAGCAGTTCTTC.

The V and J genes are TRBV5-1 and TRBJ1-6, with 7 nucleotides matching TRBD1. This CDR3 has 19 amino acids. CDR1 is SGHRS, CDR2 YFSETQ, per germline. V lost 2 bases and J lost 0; bases outside the gene matches: 11. CDR3 in DNA: TGCGCCAGCAGCTTTTCACCGGGACAGACCAGCTCCTATAATTCACCCCTCCACTTT. Protein: CASSFSPGQTSSYNSPLHF.

The chain combines TRBV5-1 with TRBJ2-3; D may be TRBD1 (6 bases). Between the trimmed V and J ends, which lost 4 bases and 0 bases, there was a span of 15 bases. The CDR3 contains 16 residues. CDR1 SGHRS and CDR2 YFSETQ come from the germline V gene. CDR3: CASSPPRTESTDTQYF. The CDR3 bases are TGCGCCAGCAGCCCCCCTCGGACAGAAAGCACAGATACGCAGTATTTT.

The rearrangement uses TRBV5-4 and TRBJ2-3; TRBD1 agrees at 7 bases. Germline CDR1 SGHNT, CDR2 YYREEE (reference sequence). CDR3 length equals 15 residues. J gave up 3 bases and V 2 bases, and 6 bases lay outside the gene matches. The chain's CDR3 is CASSLQGSGTDTQYF. The CDR3 DNA follows: TGTGCCAGCAGCTTACAGGGGAGCGGTACAGATACGCAGTATTTT.